This TCR beta chain was captured by sequencing in a study of T cells expressing NK-cell markers. TCRdb re-analyzed the 5' RACE reads; it lists each CDR3 protein once, without DNA. This listing includes about 550,000 distinct CDR3 sequences. This CDR3 contains 15 residues. Germline CDR1 and CDR2: SGHRS and YFSETQ. This rearrangement joins TRBV5-1 to TRBJ2-7; TCRdb's D call of TRBD1 is untestable without DNA. What was sequenced was blood T cells: a sorted CD56 or NKG2C T cell subset, CD4+ or CD8+ T cells, or bulk PBMC T cells (not recorded which). The origin of this receptor is a man between 18 and 29 years old in good health. The CDR3 is CASSFPTGKKDEQYF.